A selection of T cell receptor beta chains follows, all from one sample in a study of cytomegalovirus exposure and HLA in healthy donors. Sequenced by immunoSEQ multiplex PCR; TCRdb stores in-frame clones only, minus some. Counted here are tens of thousands of clones, around 80% occurring once; the ten biggest clones make up 2.5% to 3%. Sequencing was done on a sample of PBMCs. The source of these receptors is a woman aged 25 to 39 in good health and CMV-seronegative. CDR3s include the opening cysteine and the closing phenylalanine or tryptophan. A D gene is named only where the DNA matches it firmly. A row's size may be missing; if present it is once, few, many or a size class.

V	D	size	J	CDR3	DNA
TRBV7-2	TRBD2	.	TRBJ2-7	CASSLAVVAGAYEQYF	TGTGCCAGCAGCTTAGCTGTGGTAGCGGGGGCCTACGAGCAGTACTTC
TRBV18	TRBD1	.	TRBJ1-2	CASSPGQGTSLSGYTF	TGTGCCAGCTCACCGGGACAGGGAACTAGTTTAAGTGGCTACACCTTC
TRBV11-3	.	.	TRBJ2-7	CASSPRAGMSRGEQYF	TGTGCCAGCAGCCCACGAGCCGGGATGAGTCGGGGCGAGCAGTACTTC
TRBV19	TRBD1	once	TRBJ1-5	CVSSAGGINYSNQPQHF	TGTGTCAGTAGTGCAGGGGGGATAAATTATAGCAATCAGCCCCAGCATTTT
TRBV18	TRBD1	few	TRBJ2-7	CASSPPPPDRRNEQYF	TGTGCCAGCTCACCACCGCCGCCGGACAGGAGGAACGAGCAGTACTTC
TRBV6-1	TRBD1	few	TRBJ1-1	CAVQGSDTEAFF	TGTGCCGTACAGGGGTCGGACACTGAAGCTTTCTTT
TRBV6-1	.	.	TRBJ1-1	CASSPGNTEAFF	TGTGCCAGCAGTCCGGGGAACACTGAAGCTTTCTTT
TRBV6-4	TRBD2	.	TRBJ2-3	CASSPGLAADTQYF	TGTGCCAGCAGCCCGGGACTAGCGGCAGATACGCAGTATTTT
TRBV7-9	.	.	TRBJ1-3	CASRSGRWGDSGNTIYF	TGTGCCAGCAGAAGTGGGAGATGGGGAGACTCTGGAAACACCATATATTTT
TRBV27	TRBD1	.	TRBJ1-6	CASSLSPTSTGAYNSPLHF	TGTGCCAGCAGTTTATCCCCAACATCGACAGGGGCATATAATTCACCCCTCCACTTT
TRBV7-2	TRBD2	.	TRBJ2-1	CASTYLFASGGPGYNEQFF	TGTGCCAGCACATATTTATTCGCTAGCGGGGGGCCGGGGTACAATGAGCAGTTCTTC
TRBV7-2	TRBD2	.	TRBJ2-1	CASSSSTSGGAGSYNEQFF	TGTGCCAGCAGCTCATCGACTAGCGGGGGGGCGGGCTCCTACAATGAGCAGTTCTTC
TRBV4-2	.	.	TRBJ1-6	CASSSLQSRGYNSPLHF	TGTGCCAGCAGCTCTCTCCAATCCCGGGGCTATAATTCACCCCTCCACTTT
TRBV7-2	.	.	TRBJ2-7	CASSLTGDSYEQYF	TGTGCCAGCAGCTTAACGGGGGACAGTTACGAGCAGTACTTC
TRBV6-5	.	.	TRBJ2-7	CASSRGTPAYEQYF	TGTGCCAGCAGCCGCGGGACGCCTGCCTACGAGCAGTACTTC
TRBV6-5	.	.	TRBJ1-3	CASSYSSRTYDTIYF	TGTGCCAGCAGTTACTCGAGTAGGACTTACGACACCATATATTTT
TRBV7-9	TRBD1	.	TRBJ2-3	CASSLGQGGTDTQYF	TGTGCCAGCAGCTTAGGGCAGGGGGGCACAGATACGCAGTATTTT
TRBV4-2	.	.	TRBJ2-5	CASSQGAGVQETQYF	TGTGCCAGCAGCCAAGGGGCCGGGGTTCAAGAGACCCAGTACTTC
TRBV5-4	.	.	TRBJ1-1	CASSRDIGDTEAFF	TGTGCCAGCAGCCGGGACATCGGCGACACTGAAGCTTTCTTT
TRBV28	TRBD1	.	TRBJ2-7	CASIYQTGTYEQYF	TGTGCCAGCATTTACCAGACAGGGACGTACGAGCAGTACTTC
TRBV18	.	.	TRBJ1-2	CASSPRSDYDGYTF	TGTGCCAGCTCACCACGGTCAGACTATGATGGCTACACCTTC
TRBV9	.	.	TRBJ2-3	CASSSQGPISTDTQYF	TGTGCCAGCAGCTCACAGGGCCCGATTAGCACAGATACGCAGTATTTT
TRBV21-1	.	.	TRBJ1-5	CASLPVQGRTSPQHF	TGTGCCAGCCTCCCGGTCCAGGGGCGAACGTCGCCCCAGCATTTT
TRBV7-2	.	.	TRBJ2-1	CASSSAGKSSYNEQFF	TGTGCCAGCAGCTCAGCGGGCAAGAGCTCCTACAATGAGCAGTTCTTC
TRBV19	.	.	TRBJ1-2	CASSIVGDGYGYTF	TGTGCCAGTAGTATAGTGGGAGACGGCTATGGCTACACCTTC
TRBV10-1	TRBD2	.	TRBJ2-3	CASSEVGLAVGRDTQYF	TGCGCCAGCAGTGAGGTTGGACTAGCGGTGGGTCGAGATACGCAGTATTTT
TRBV11-2	TRBD2	.	TRBJ2-5	CASSLRVQRGSGETQYF	TGTGCCAGCAGCTTACGAGTCCAGCGGGGTTCCGGAGAGACCCAGTACTTC
TRBV5-6	.	.	TRBJ2-7	CASSRTFRGGYEQYF	TGTGCCAGCAGCCGAACGTTCAGAGGGGGCTACGAGCAGTACTTC
TRBV12-5	TRBD2	few	TRBJ2-1	CASGPQRLAGGPGSYNEQFF	TGTGCTAGTGGCCCTCAAAGACTAGCGGGGGGGCCAGGCTCCTACAATGAGCAGTTCTTC
TRBV27	.	few	TRBJ1-2	CASSLAAGGNYGYTF	TGTGCCAGCAGTCTCGCAGCGGGGGGGAACTATGGCTACACCTTC
TRBV6-1	TRBD1	.	TRBJ1-4	CASSRDRAPNEKLFF	TGTGCCAGCAGTCGCGACAGGGCACCTAATGAAAAACTGTTTTTT
TRBV27	TRBD2	few	TRBJ2-1	CASSSRVAGYNEQFF	TGTGCCAGCAGTTCGCGGGTAGCGGGGTACAATGAGCAGTTCTTC
TRBV11-3	.	.	TRBJ1-1	CASSSRRTAEAFF	TGTGCCAGCAGCTCCCGACGGACAGCTGAAGCTTTCTTT
TRBV5-1	TRBD1	.	TRBJ1-1	CASAYRDSNTEAFF	TGCGCCAGCGCCTATAGGGACAGTAACACTGAAGCTTTCTTT
TRBV9	TRBD2	.	TRBJ2-4	CASSVLAGGAAKNIQYF	TGTGCCAGCAGCGTGCTAGCGGGGGGTGCAGCCAAAAACATTCAGTACTTC
TRBV25-1	.	.	TRBJ2-1	CASSGPPPEQFF	TGTGCCAGCAGTGGGCCCCCCCCGGAGCAGTTCTTC
TRBV27	TRBD1	once	TRBJ1-4	CASSTDRVGEKLFF	TGTGCCAGCAGCACGGACAGGGTGGGTGAAAAACTGTTTTTT
TRBV19	TRBD2	.	TRBJ2-1	CASSPTGGGQFF	TGTGCCAGTAGTCCCACGGGAGGGGGGCAGTTCTTC
TRBV7-9	.	.	TRBJ1-6	CASSLAGQGNSPLHF	TGTGCCAGCAGCTTAGCTGGGCAGGGGAATTCACCCCTCCACTTT
TRBV5-4	TRBD2	.	TRBJ2-5	CASSSTSGAQETQYF	TGTGCCAGCAGCTCGACTAGCGGGGCCCAAGAGACCCAGTACTTC
TRBV28	TRBD1	.	TRBJ1-2	CASSFSGTGGQGYTF	TGTGCCAGCAGTTTCTCCGGGACAGGGGGACAGGGCTACACCTTC
TRBV5-6	TRBD1	.	TRBJ1-2	CASSSLDRENYGYTF	TGTGCCAGCAGCTCCTTGGACAGGGAGAACTATGGCTACACCTTC
TRBV7-8	.	.	TRBJ1-5	CASSFSQRRSNQPQHF	TGTGCCAGCAGCTTCTCACAGCGGAGAAGCAATCAGCCCCAGCATTTT
TRBV30	TRBD2	.	TRBJ2-5	CAWMVGGAAAGTQYF	TGTGCCTGGATGGTCGGGGGGGCCGCCGCCGGGACCCAGTACTTC
TRBV2	.	once	TRBJ1-5	CASSEAFGHNSNQPQHF	TGTGCCAGCAGTGAAGCTTTTGGACACAATAGCAATCAGCCCCAGCATTTT
TRBV6-6	TRBD1	.	TRBJ1-2	CASSTDRPYGYTF	TGTGCCAGCAGTACGGACAGGCCCTATGGCTACACCTTC
TRBV7-9	TRBD1	.	TRBJ2-5	CASSTGGRETQYF	TGTGCCAGCAGTACAGGGGGCCGGGAGACCCAGTACTTC
TRBV12-5	TRBD1	.	TRBJ2-1	CASGSPGQGDNEQFF	TGTGCTAGTGGCTCACCGGGACAGGGGGACAATGAGCAGTTCTTC
TRBV6-1	TRBD1	.	TRBJ1-2	CASSATRDSLYGYTF	TGTGCCAGCAGTGCAACCCGGGACAGCCTCTATGGCTACACCTTC